Each of the 18 T cell receptor beta chains below was sequenced from the same sample in a study of T cell responses to AZD1222 COVID-19 vaccine. The method was immunoSEQ multiplex PCR; TCRdb's version includes in-frame clones alone and lacks a portion of them. Of more than 100,000 clones in the sample, approximately 94% were seen once. The sample was peripheral blood, taken 28 days after the second AZD1222 dose. The receptors stem from an adult who received the AZD1222 COVID-19 vaccine.

The chain joins TRBV2 to TRBJ1-1; tentative D call: TRBD1 (5 bases). The CDR3 is made up of 14 amino acids. Deletions cut 6 bases from V and 8 bases from J, with 19 bases between. Looked up from germline, CDR1 is SNHLY and CDR2 is FYNNEI. Written as DNA, the CDR3 is TGTGCCAGCAGCCTACCTAAGACGGGGACCGAAGCTTTCTTT. This translates into CASSLPKTGTEAFF.

The chain couples TRBV6-2 or TRBV6-3 to TRBJ1-5; 7 bases match TRBD1. With V trimmed by 2 bases and J by 4 bases, 8 bases remained unmatched. CDR1 is MNHEY, CDR2 SVGEGT, per germline. The CDR3 runs 16 residues. DNA for the CDR3: TGTGCCAGCAGTTACGCCCCGGACAGGAAAAATCAGCCCCAGCATTTT. This sequence encodes CASSYAPDRKNQPQHF.

This chain connects TRBV27 to TRBJ2-1; D could derive from TRBD1 or TRBD2 (6 bases each). This CDR3 has 15 amino acids. The germline V gene has CDR1 MNHEY and CDR2 SMNVEV (reference sequence). V lost 3 bases, J lost 2 bases, and 11 bases lay in between. The CDR3 region has the DNA TGTGCCAGCAGTTTTGTAAGGGGGGCCTACAATGAGCAGTTCTTC. Protein product: CASSFVRGAYNEQFF.

The rearrangement links TRBV25-1 to TRBJ2-5; D gene unclear. The V and J ends lost 5 bases and 0 bases respectively, with 10 bases between them. CDR1 MGHDK and CDR2 SYGVNS come from the germline V gene. The CDR3 contains 14 residues. The CDR3 coding sequence is TGTGCCAGCAGTTTGCCAGGCAACCAAGAGACCCAGTACTTC. Amino acids: CASSLPGNQETQYF.

The V and J genes are TRBV12-3 or TRBV12-4 and TRBJ2-7; D uncertain. The CDR3 has 13 residues. V was cut by 7 bases and J by 6 bases, with 16 bases left in between. CDR3 loop: CASTLTYRTEQYF. CDR3 in DNA: TGTGCCAGCACCTTGACGTATCGGACCGAGCAGTACTTC.

The rearrangement links TRBV6-5 to TRBJ1-1; D perhaps matches TRBD1 (5 bases). This CDR3 has 13 residues. V shed 7 bases and J shed 5 bases, with 14 bases lying between them. Per the germline V gene, CDR1 is MNHEY and CDR2 is SVGAGI. The CDR3 here is CASKRGANTEAFF. Here the CDR3 DNA reads TGTGCCAGCAAACGAGGGGCTAATACTGAAGCTTTCTTT.

The gene calls are TRBV6-5 and TRBJ1-3; D is unresolved. The V and J ends lost 5 bases and 0 bases respectively, with 8 bases between them. This CDR3 is built from 14 residues. Germline V gene sequence: CDR1 MNHEY, CDR2 SVGAGI. CDR3 in amino acids: CASSLGSSGNTIYF. The CDR3 nucleotides read TGTGCCAGCAGTCTTGGAAGCTCTGGAAACACCATATATTTT.

The rearrangement uses TRBV2 and TRBJ1-1, with D maybe TRBD1 (6 bases). Germline V gene data show CDR1 as SNHLY and CDR2 as FYNNEI. This CDR3 is 17 amino acids long. Trimming removed 5 bases from V and 6 bases from J, with 25 bases in between. The chain's CDR3 is CASSNAVGGAFVSEAFF. The CDR3 coding sequence is TGTGCCAGCAGTAACGCAGTTGGGGGCGCATTTGTCTCTGAAGCTTTCTTT.

This chain connects TRBV18 to TRBJ2-6; D is unclear. The CDR3 has 12 residues. Germline V gene data show CDR1 as KGHSH and CDR2 as LQKENI. Between the trimmed V and J ends, which lost 2 bases and 4 bases, there was a span of 0 bases. CDR3 loop: CASSPGANVLTF. As DNA, the CDR3 is TGTGCCAGCTCACCAGGGGCCAACGTCCTGACTTTC.

V usage is TRBV2 and J usage is TRBJ2-4; 10 bases agree with TRBD2. This CDR3 comprises 13 residues. Trimming removed 2 bases from V and 12 bases from J; junction bases left unmatched: 4. Germline V lookup: CDR1 SNHLY, CDR2 FYNNEI. The CDR3 DNA sequence: TGTGCCAGCAGTGAACCTAGCGGGGGCCCTCAGTACTTC. Translated: CASSEPSGGPQYF.

The chain links TRBV7-9 to TRBJ1-4; tentatively, D is TRBD1 (6 bases). V was shortened by 5 bases and J by 8 bases, with 15 bases between the two germline ends. Per the germline V gene, CDR1 is SEHNR and CDR2 is FQNEAQ (reference sequence). CDR3 length: 14 amino acids. The CDR3, as DNA: TGTGCCAGCAGCAATACAGGGAGTGGGGAAAAACTGTTTTTT. It is translated as CASSNTGSGEKLFF.

This sequence joins TRBV5-1 and TRBJ1-4; D remains ambiguous. V lost 5 bases, J lost 0 bases, and 14 bases lay in between. CDR3 size: 16 residues. Germline lookup yields CDR1 SGHRS and CDR2 YFSETQ. The CDR3 DNA follows: TGCGCCAGCAGGACCGCGGAAGATGCAACTAATGAAAAACTGTTTTTT. This gives the protein CASRTAEDATNEKLFF.

The chain uses TRBV19 and TRBJ1-2; 7 positions agree with TRBD1. This CDR3 is 19 amino acids long. Trimming cost V 4 bases and J 2 bases; bases outside gene matches: 19. Germline V gene lookup returns CDR1 LNHDA and CDR2 SQIVND (reference sequence). CDR3 nucleotides: TGTGCCAGTAGTAGAACATTAGGGGGCCTACAGTCCTTAAACTATGGCTACACCTTC. This codes for CASSRTLGGLQSLNYGYTF. The entire variable domain, with the rest obtained from reference TRBV19 and TRBJ1-2, is as follows: DGGITQSPKYLFRKEGQNVTLSCEQNLNHDAMYWYRQDPGQGLRLIYYSQIVNDFQKGDIAEGYSVSREKKESFPLTVTSAQKNPTAFYLCASSRTLGGLQSLNYGYTFGSGTRLTVV.

This chain joins TRBV7-8 and TRBJ2-2, with a weak D call TRBD1 (5 bases). CDR3 length: 16 amino acids. V lost 2 bases, J lost 5 bases, and 15 bases lay in between. CDR1 SGHVS and CDR2 FQNEAQ come from the germline V gene. The DNA of the CDR3 is TGTGCCAGCAGCTTATTACGTAGGGGCCTAACCGGGGAGCTGTTTTTT. It is translated as CASSLLRRGLTGELFF.

The CDR3: CASSLGGSDRAGVRPQHF. The CDR3, as DNA: TGTGCCAGCAGCTTAGGCGGGTCGGACAGGGCTGGGGTAAGGCCCCAGCATTTT. The rearrangement joins TRBV7-4 to TRBJ1-5; 8 nucleotides line up with TRBD1. The CDR3 has 18 amino acids. V lost 1 base to trimming and J lost 9 bases; unmatched junction nucleotides: 17. The germline V gene has CDR1 SGHVT and CDR2 SQSDAQ.

This clone was detected once. J is TRBJ1-2 and V is TRBV4-1, with 7 bases fitting TRBD1. Germline V gene data show CDR1 as MGHRA and CDR2 as YSYEKL. The ends lost 0 bases at V and 5 bases at J; junction bases unmatched: 15. The CDR3 runs to 18 residues. CDR3 DNA sequence: TGCGCCAGCAGCCAAGATGGGACAGAAATCCCATCTAGGTATGGCTACACCTTC. It specifies CASSQDGTEIPSRYGYTF.

This chain links TRBV6-5 with TRBJ1-2; D gene unclear. Trimming stripped 4 bases from V and 0 bases from J, with 12 bases between. This CDR3 spans 15 amino acids. Germline CDR1 is MNHEY and CDR2 is SVGAGI. The chain's CDR3 is CASSSDHRTNYGYTF. CDR3 in DNA: TGTGCCAGCAGTTCCGATCACAGAACTAACTATGGCTACACCTTC.

The gene calls are TRBV27 and TRBJ2-7; 7 nucleotides align to TRBD1. The germline V gene has CDR1 MNHEY and CDR2 SMNVEV (reference sequence). The CDR3 contains 14 residues. The ends lost 5 bases at V and 3 bases at J; junction bases unmatched: 7. The CDR3 reads CASSKDRDRYEQYF. The DNA of the CDR3 is TGTGCCAGCAGTAAAGACAGGGATCGCTACGAGCAGTACTTC.